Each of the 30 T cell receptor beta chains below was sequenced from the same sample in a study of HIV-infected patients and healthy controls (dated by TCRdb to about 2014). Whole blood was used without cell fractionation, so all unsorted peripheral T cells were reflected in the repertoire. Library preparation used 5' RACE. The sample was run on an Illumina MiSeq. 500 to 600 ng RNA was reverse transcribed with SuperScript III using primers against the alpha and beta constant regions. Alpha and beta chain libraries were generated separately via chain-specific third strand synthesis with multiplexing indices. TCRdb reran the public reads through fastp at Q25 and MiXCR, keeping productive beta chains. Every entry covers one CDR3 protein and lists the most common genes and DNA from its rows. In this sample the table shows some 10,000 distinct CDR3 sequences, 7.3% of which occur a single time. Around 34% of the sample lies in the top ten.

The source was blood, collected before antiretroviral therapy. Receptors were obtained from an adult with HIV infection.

The chain's CDR3 is CASSSSLGQGQPQHF. The CDR3 nucleotides are TGTGCCAGCAGCTCGAGCTTGGGGCAGGGACAGCCCCAGCATTTT. The gene calls are TRBV7-2 and TRBJ1-5, with D possibly TRBD1 on 5 matching bases. CDR3 length: 15 amino acids. The V and J ends lost 4 bases and 7 bases respectively, with 17 bases between them. Germline V lookup: CDR1 SGHTA, CDR2 FQGNSA.

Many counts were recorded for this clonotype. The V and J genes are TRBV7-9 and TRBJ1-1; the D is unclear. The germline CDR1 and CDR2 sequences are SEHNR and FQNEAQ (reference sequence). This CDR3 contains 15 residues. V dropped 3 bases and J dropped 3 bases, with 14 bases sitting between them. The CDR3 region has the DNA TGTGCCAGCAGCTTCACAGAGGTTTATCACACTGAAGCTTTCTTT. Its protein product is CASSFTEVYHTEAFF.

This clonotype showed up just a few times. DNA for the CDR3: TGTGCCAGCTCACTTCGGACGGCCCTCACAGATACGCAGTATTTT. The encoded protein is CASSLRTALTDTQYF. V gene TRBV18 combines with J gene TRBJ2-3; no reliable D call. CDR1 and CDR2 from the germline V gene are KGHSH and LQKENI. V shed 4 bases and J shed 2 bases, with 13 bases lying between them. The CDR3 has 15 amino acids.

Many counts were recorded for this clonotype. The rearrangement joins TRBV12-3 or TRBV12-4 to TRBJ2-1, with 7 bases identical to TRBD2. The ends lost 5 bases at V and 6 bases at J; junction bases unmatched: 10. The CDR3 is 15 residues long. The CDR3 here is CASSHWGGGINEQFF. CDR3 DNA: TGTGCCAGCAGTCATTGGGGGGGGGGGATCAATGAGCAGTTCTTC.

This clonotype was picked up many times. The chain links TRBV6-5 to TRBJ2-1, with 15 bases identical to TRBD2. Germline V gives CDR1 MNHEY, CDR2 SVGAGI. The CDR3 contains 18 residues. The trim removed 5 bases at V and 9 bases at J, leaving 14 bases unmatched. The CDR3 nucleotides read TGTGCCAGCAGTAAAGGACTAGCGGGGGGGCGATGGGGCTTTGAGCAGTTCTTC. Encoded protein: CASSKGLAGGRWGFEQFF.

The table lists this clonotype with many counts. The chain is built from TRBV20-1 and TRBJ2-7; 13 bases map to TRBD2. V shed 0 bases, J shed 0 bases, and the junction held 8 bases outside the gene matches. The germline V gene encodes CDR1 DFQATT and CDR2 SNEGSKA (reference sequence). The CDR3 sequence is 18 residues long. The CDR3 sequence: CSARDWGLAGSLSYEQYF. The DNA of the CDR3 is TGCAGTGCTAGAGATTGGGGACTAGCGGGGTCCCTCTCCTACGAGCAGTACTTC.

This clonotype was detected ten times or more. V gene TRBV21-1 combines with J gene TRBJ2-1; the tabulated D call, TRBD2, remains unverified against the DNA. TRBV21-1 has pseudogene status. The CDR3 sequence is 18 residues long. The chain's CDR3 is CASSKPSATPSSYNEQFF. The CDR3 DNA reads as TGTGCCAGCAGCAAACCCTCCGCCACTCCGAGCTCCTACAATGAGCAGTTCTTC.

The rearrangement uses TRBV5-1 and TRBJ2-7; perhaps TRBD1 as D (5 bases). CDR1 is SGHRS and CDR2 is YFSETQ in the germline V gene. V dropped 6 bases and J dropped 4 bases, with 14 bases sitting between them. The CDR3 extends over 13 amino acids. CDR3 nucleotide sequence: TGCGCCAGCACTGACTCCTCAGGGTACGAGCAGTACTTC. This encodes CASTDSSGYEQYF.

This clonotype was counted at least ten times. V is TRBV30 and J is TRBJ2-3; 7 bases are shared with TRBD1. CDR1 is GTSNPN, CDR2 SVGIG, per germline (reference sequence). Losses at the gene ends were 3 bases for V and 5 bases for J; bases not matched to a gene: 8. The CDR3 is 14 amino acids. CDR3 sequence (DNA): TGTGCCTGGAGCTGGGAGACAGGGCGAGATACGCAGTATTTT. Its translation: CAWSWETGRDTQYF.

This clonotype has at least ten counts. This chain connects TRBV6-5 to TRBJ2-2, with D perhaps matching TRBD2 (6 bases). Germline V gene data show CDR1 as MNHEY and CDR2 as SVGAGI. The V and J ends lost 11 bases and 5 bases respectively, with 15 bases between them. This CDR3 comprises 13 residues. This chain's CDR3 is CAGGGVATGELFF. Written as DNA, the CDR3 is TGTGCCGGCGGAGGGGTAGCGACCGGGGAGCTGTTTTTT.

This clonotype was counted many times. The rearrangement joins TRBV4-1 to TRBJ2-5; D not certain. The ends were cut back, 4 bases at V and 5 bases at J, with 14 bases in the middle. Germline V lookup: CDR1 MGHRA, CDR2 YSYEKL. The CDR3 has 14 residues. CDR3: CASSPLGLGETQYF. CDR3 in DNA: TGCGCCAGCAGCCCCCTCGGATTGGGGGAGACCCAGTACTTC.

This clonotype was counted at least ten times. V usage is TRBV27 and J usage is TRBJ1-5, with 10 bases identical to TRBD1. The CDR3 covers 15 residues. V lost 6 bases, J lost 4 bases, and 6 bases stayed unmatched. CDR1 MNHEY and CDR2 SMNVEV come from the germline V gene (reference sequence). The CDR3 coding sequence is TGTGCCAGCAGCCGGGACAGGGGACAAAATCAGCCCCAGCATTTT. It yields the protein CASSRDRGQNQPQHF.

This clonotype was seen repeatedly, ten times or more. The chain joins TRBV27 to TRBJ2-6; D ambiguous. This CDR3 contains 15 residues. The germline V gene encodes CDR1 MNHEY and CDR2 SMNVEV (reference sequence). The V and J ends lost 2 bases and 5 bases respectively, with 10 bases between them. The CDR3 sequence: CASSLPPPWANVLTF. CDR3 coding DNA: TGTGCCAGCAGTTTACCCCCCCCCTGGGCCAACGTCCTGACTTTC.

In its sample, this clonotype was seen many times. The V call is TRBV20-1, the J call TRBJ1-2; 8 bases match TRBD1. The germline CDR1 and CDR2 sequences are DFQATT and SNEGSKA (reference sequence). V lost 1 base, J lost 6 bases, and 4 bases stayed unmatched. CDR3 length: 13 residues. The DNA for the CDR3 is TGCAGTGCTAGAGTGCAGGGGGCGGATGGCTACACCTTC. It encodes CSARVQGADGYTF.

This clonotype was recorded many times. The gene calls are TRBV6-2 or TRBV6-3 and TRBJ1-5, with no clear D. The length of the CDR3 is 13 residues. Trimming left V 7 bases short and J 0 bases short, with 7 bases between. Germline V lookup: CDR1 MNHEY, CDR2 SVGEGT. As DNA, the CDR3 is TGTGCCAGCACCCGACATAGCAATCAGCCCCAGCATTTT. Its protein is CASTRHSNQPQHF.

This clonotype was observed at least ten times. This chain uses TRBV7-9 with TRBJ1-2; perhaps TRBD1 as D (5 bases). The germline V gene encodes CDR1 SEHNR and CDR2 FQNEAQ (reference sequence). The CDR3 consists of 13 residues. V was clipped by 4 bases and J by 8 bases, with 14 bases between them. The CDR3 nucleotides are TGTGCCAGCAGCTCCCGGGACCCGTGGGGCTACACCTTC. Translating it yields CASSSRDPWGYTF. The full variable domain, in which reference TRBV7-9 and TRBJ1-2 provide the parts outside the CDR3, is DTGVSQNPRHKITKRGQNVTFRCDPISEHNRLYWYRQTLGQGPEFLTYFQNEAQLEKSRLLSDRFSAERPKGSFSTLEIQRTEQGDSAMYLCASSSRDPWGYTFGSGTRLTVV.

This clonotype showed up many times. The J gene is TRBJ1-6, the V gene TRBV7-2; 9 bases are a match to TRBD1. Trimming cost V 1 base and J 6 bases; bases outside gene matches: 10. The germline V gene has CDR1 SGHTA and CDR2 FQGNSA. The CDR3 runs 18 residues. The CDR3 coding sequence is TGTGCCAGCAGCTTAGTTAATTATTGGGACAGGGCTAATTCACCCCTCCACTTT. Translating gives CASSLVNYWDRANSPLHF.

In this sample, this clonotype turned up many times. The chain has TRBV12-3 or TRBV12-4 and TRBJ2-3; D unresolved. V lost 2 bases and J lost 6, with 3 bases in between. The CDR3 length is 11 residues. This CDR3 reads CASSLQDTQYF. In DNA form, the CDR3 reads TGTGCCAGCAGTTTACAGGATACGCAGTATTTT.

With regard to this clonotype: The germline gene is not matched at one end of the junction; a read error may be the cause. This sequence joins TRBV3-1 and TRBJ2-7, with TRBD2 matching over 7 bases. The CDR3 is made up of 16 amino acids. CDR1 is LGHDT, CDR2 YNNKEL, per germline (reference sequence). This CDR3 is CASSQGSGTTSYEQYF. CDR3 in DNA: TGTGCCAGCAGTCAAGGGTCCGGGACTACCTCCTACGAGCAGTACTTC.

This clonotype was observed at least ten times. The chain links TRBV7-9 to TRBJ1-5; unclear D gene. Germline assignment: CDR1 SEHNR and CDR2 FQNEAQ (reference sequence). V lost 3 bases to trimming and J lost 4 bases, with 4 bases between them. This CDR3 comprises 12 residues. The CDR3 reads CASSFSNQPQHF. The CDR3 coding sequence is TGTGCCAGCAGCTTCTCGAATCAGCCCCAGCATTTT.

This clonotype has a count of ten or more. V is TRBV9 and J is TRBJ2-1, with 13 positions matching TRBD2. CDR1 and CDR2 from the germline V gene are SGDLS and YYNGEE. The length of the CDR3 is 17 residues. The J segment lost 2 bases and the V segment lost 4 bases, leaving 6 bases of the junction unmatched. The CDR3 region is CASSPRGLAGAYNEQFF. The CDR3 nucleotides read TGTGCCAGCAGCCCCCGTGGACTAGCGGGGGCCTACAATGAGCAGTTCTTC.

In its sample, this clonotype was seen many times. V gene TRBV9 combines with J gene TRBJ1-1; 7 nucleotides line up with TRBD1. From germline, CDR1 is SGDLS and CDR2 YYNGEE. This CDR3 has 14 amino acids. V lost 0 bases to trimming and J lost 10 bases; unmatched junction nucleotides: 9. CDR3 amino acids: CASSVGDRAGGAFF. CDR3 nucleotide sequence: TGTGCCAGCAGCGTAGGAGACAGGGCCGGGGGAGCTTTCTTT.

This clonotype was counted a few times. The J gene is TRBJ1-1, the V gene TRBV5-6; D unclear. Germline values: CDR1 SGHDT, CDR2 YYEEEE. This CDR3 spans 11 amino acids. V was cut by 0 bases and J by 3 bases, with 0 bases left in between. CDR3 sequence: CASSLDTEAFF. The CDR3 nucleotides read TGTGCCAGCAGCTTGGACACTGAAGCTTTCTTT.

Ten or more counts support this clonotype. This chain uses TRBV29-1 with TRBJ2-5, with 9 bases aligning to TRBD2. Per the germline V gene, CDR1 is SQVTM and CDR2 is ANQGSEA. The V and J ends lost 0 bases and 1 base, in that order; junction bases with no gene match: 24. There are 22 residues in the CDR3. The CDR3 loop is CSVEDHRQVPLRAGGSQETQYF. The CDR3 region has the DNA TGCAGCGTTGAAGATCATCGACAGGTTCCCTTGCGAGCGGGGGGAAGCCAAGAGACCCAGTACTTC.

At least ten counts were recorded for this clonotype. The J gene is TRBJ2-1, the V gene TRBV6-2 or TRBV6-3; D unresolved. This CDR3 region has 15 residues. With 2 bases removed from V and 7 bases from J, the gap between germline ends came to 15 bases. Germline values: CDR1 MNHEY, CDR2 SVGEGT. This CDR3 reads CASSYLTRPKNEQFF. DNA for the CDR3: TGTGCCAGCAGTTACCTAACCCGTCCTAAAAATGAGCAGTTCTTC.

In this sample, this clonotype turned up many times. The CDR3 spells CSAIRDISYEQYF. DNA of the CDR3: TGCAGTGCCATCCGGGACATTTCCTACGAGCAGTACTTC. V gene TRBV20-1 combines with J gene TRBJ2-7; D perhaps matches TRBD1 (6 bases). The V end was cut by 6 bases, the J end by 1 base, with 13 bases between. Per germline, CDR1 DFQATT and CDR2 SNEGSKA (reference sequence). The CDR3 is made up of 13 amino acids.

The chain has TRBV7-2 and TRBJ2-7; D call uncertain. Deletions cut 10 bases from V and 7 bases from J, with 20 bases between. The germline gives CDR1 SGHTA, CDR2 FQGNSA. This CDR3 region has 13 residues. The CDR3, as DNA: TGTGCCACCGATACGTATATGGGTGGGGAGCAGTACTTC. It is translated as CATDTYMGGEQYF.

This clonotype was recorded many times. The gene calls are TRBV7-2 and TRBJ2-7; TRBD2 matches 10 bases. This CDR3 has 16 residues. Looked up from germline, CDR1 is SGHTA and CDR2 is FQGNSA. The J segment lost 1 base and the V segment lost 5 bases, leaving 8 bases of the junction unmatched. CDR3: CASSPASGGPSYEQYF. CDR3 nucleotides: TGTGCCAGCAGCCCCGCTAGCGGGGGCCCTTCCTACGAGCAGTACTTC.

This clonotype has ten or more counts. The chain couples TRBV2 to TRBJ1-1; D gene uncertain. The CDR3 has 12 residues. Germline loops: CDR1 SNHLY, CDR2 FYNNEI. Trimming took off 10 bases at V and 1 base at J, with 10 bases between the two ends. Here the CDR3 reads CATEPRNTEAFF. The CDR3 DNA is TGTGCCACGGAACCGCGGAACACTGAAGCTTTCTTT.

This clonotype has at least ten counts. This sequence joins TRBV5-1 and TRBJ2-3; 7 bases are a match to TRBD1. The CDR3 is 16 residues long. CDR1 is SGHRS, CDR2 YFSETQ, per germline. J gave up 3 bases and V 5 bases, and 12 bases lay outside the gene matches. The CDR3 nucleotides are TGCGCCAGCAGTCCCAAGGGGGCGCGGGCTACAGATACGCAGTATTTT. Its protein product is CASSPKGARATDTQYF.